What follows describes a single T cell receptor (beta chain). The assay was immunoSEQ multiplex PCR, and TCRdb's table has in-frame clones only and misses some. The top ten hold 4.8% of the sample, which has about 91,000 clones, about 88% seen once. These data originate in a study of blood T cell repertoires in COVID-19. This receptor was taken from a woman older than 75 with active COVID-19. What was sequenced was peripheral blood.

The chain's CDR3 is CASSPDSSYNSPLHF. CDR3 bases: TGTGCCAGCTCACCAGATAGCTCCTATAATTCACCCCTCCACTTT. V and J are TRBV18 and TRBJ1-6; no clear D gene. The CDR3 is 15 amino acids. Germline-derived CDR1 and CDR2 are KGHSH and LQKENI. The germline V and J ends were trimmed by 2 bases and 0 bases, with 5 bases remaining between them. Drawing the rest from reference TRBV18 and TRBJ1-6, the complete variable domain is NAGVMQNPRHLVRRRGQEARLRCSPMKGHSHVYWYRQLPEEGLKFMVYLQKENIIDESGMPKERFSAEFPKEGPSILRIQQVVRGDSAAYFCASSPDSSYNSPLHFGNGTRLTVT.